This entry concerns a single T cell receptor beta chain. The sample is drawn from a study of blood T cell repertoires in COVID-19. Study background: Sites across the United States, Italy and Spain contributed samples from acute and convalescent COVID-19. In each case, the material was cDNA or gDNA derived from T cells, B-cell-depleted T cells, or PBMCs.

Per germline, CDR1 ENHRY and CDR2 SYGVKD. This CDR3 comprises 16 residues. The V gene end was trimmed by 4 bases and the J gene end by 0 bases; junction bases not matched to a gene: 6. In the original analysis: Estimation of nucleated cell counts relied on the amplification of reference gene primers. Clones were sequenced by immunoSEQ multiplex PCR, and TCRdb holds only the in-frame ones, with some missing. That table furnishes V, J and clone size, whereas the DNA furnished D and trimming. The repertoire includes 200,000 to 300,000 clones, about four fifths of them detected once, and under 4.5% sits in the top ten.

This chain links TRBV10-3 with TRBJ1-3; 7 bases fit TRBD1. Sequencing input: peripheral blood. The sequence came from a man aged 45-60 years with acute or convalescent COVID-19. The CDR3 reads CAISVGGLSSGNTIYF. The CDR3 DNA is TGTGCCATCAGTGTAGGGGGCCTGAGCTCTGGAAACACCATATATTTT.